This TCR beta chain was captured by sequencing in a study of control samples from healthy donors and cancer patients. The germline V and J ends were trimmed by 8 bases and 8 bases, with 21 bases remaining between them. Germline V gives CDR1 MDHEN, CDR2 SYDVKM. CDR3 size: 14 residues. Profiling relied on immunoSEQ multiplex PCR, and the TCRdb table lists in-frame clones only, not all of them. The sample carries tens of thousands of clones, roughly 96% recorded once. This receptor was taken from a woman aged 25 to 39 in good health. This chain links TRBV28 with TRBJ1-2; D remains unclear. Input material: blood. The DNA for the CDR3 is TGTGCCAGCCTCGGGAGAGAGGGCGCCTTAGGCTACACCTTC. This encodes CASLGREGALGYTF.